This T cell receptor beta chain was retrieved from a study of T cell changes during pregnancy in multiple sclerosis. TCRdb's copy holds only in-frame clones and misses some; the assay was immunoSEQ multiplex PCR. The repertoire holds about 59,000 clones, more than 75% seen once, with 1.3% in the top ten. Here the sequenced sample was peripheral blood, taken in the second trimester of pregnancy. This clonotype was obtained from a female donor with multiple sclerosis, enrolled in a pregnancy study.

In nucleotides, the CDR3 is TGTGCCAGCAGCCTGCTTTACGAGTCCTACGAGCAGTACTTC. This translates into CASSLLYESYEQYF. The rearrangement uses TRBV7-2 and TRBJ2-7; D is unresolved. Germline V lookup: CDR1 SGHTA, CDR2 FQGNSA. The CDR3 consists of 14 residues. V dropped 5 bases and J dropped 1 base, with 12 bases sitting between them.